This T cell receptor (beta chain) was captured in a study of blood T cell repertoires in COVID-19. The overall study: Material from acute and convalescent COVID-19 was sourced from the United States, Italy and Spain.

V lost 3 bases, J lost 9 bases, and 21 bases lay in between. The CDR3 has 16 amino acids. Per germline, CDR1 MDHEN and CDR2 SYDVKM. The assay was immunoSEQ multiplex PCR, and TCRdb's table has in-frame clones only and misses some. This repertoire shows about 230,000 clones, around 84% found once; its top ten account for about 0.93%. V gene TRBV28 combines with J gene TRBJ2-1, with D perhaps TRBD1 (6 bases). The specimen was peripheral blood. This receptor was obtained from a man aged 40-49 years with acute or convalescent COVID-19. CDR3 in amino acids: CASSFPGTPRVGEQFF. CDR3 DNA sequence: TGTGCCAGCAGTTTCCCCGGGACACCCAGGGTGGGTGAGCAGTTCTTC.